This T cell receptor (beta chain) derives from a study of blood T cell repertoires in COVID-19. As for the study in general: Nucleic acid was either cDNA or gDNA, and it came from T cells, B-cell-depleted T cells, or PBMCs.

Trimming removed 4 bases from V and 7 bases from J; junction bases left unmatched: 7. The CDR3 sequence is 14 residues long. Germline V CDR1 and CDR2: MGHRA, YSYEKL. The assay was immunoSEQ multiplex PCR, and TCRdb's table has in-frame clones only and misses some. The sample lists approximately 400,000 clones, 70% to 90% occurring once. This clone was found a few times. Participant age was about 18 to 100 years, and participants resided in fewer than 25 US areas. Cohort allocation depended upon clinical history that participants reported. This TCR came from a young woman who had recovered from COVID-19. The sequenced sample was PBMCs or T cells enriched from blood (not recorded which). The V call is TRBV4-1, the J call TRBJ2-7; 10 bases are a match to TRBD1. CDR3 amino acids: CASSPGQGGREQYF. The CDR3 nucleotides are TGCGCCAGCAGCCCCGGACAGGGGGGAAGGGAGCAGTACTTC.